This T cell receptor (beta chain) was retrieved from a study of blood T cells in healthy people across ages. A sample-barcoded 5' primer and a J-beta primer mix were used in a second PCR of roughly 7 to 11 cycles. Each TCR beta cDNA got a 12-nucleotide random molecular identifier. One entry per CDR3 protein results from TCRdb running MiXCR on the 5' RACE reads. The data contain some 1.8 million distinct CDR3 sequences, roughly two fifths of them singletons. Points from the study as a whole: Expanded clonotype shifts may have been confounded, as the donors had an unknown CMV status. Strong correlation existed between TCR beta diversity and naive T cell percentage.

The amount of total RNA extracted per sample was at least 5 micrograms. This CDR3 region has 14 residues. Germline-derived CDR1 and CDR2 are SGDLS and YYNGEE. Worth noting for this clonotype: What it recognizes is unknown.

This TCR came from a human donor in good health. What was sequenced was blood. The gene calls are TRBV9 and TRBJ2-4; D remains ambiguous. The J call could be wrong; TRBJ2-7 is a better fit for the DNA end. The DNA for the CDR3 is TGTGCCAGCAAAAGGAGCCCATCGTCCTACGAGCAGTACTTC. It is translated as CASKRSPSSYEQYF.